The T cell receptor beta chain under discussion was sequenced for a study of shared clonotypes between healthy human individuals. Remarks on this clone: Antigen unknown.

Repertoires were generated with immunoSEQ multiplex PCR, while TCRdb's copy carries only in-frame clones and drops some. The sample carries hundreds of thousands of clones, around 96% recorded once. Naive CD8 cells, CD45RO-negative and positively selected for CCR7, excluded terminally differentiated effector memory CD45RA+ cells. The germline gives CDR1 SQVTM, CDR2 ANQGSEA. Losses at the gene ends were 3 bases for V and 8 bases for J; bases not matched to a gene: 13. This CDR3 is 15 amino acids long. Study-level points and caveats: In the sorted subsets, rarefaction showed sequencing was incomplete despite large depth.

Sequenced material: naive CD8+ T cells sorted from blood. The TCR was taken from a woman in her twenties or thirties in good health. This chain joins TRBV29-1 and TRBJ2-1; 7 nucleotides match TRBD2. In DNA, the CDR3 is TGCAGCGTTGACGCTCTAGCGGTAGTTAACCATGAGCAGTTCTTC. Protein: CSVDALAVVNHEQFF.